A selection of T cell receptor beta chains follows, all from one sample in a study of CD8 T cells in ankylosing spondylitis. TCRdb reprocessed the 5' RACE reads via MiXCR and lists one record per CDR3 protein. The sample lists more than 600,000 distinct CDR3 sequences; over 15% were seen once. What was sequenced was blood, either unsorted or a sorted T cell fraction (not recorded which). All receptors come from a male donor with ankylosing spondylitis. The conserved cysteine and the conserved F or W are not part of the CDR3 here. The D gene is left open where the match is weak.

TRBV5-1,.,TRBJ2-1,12,ASSLSSTNNEQF
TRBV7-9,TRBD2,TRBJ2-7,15,ASSLVLAGPSSYEQY
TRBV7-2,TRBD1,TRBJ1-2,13,ASSYIQGANYGYT
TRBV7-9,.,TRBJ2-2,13,ASTVSPGITGELF
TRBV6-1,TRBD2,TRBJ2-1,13,ASSGGGTQGHEQF
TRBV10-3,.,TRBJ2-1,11,AIGTSSYNEQF
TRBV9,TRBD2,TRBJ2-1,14,ASSERSGGVTSEQF
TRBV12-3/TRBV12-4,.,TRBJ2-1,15,ASSSREEVNLYNEQF
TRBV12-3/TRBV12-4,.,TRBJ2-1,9,ASSLKYEQF
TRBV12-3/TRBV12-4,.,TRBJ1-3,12,ASSLHQGGNTIY
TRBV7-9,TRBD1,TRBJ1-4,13,ASSLAGTGYEKLF
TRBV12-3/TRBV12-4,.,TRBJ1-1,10,ASSYLGTEAF
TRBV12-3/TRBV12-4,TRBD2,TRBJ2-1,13,ASSSAGVRYNEQF
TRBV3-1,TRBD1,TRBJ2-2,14,ASSQPLTGYTGELF
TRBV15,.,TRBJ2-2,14,ATSRDRGHLTGELF
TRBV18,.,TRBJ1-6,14,ASSPNSLLNNSPLH
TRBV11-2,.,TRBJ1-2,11,ASSLRGHYGYT